This TCR beta chain is from a study of T-cell memory formation after mild COVID-19. The table lists this clonotype with a few counts. Germline trimming cut 7 bases from V and 5 bases from J; bases unmatched to any gene: 3. Germline V gives CDR1 SQVTM, CDR2 ANQGSEA. CDR3 length equals 11 residues. TCRdb analysed the 5' RACE reads with MiXCR anew, one entry per CDR3 protein. The sample yields some 450,000 distinct CDR3 sequences, more than 15% seen once. The chain joins TRBV29-1 to TRBJ2-3; 7 positions match TRBD1. Sequences were obtained from PBMCs or a T cell subset sorted from them (not recorded which). This sequence was found in a man between 18 and 29 years old who had mild COVID-19 (a few samples of this study predate the infection). Cell type and time point are not known. Written as DNA, the CDR3 is TGCAGCGCCCGGACAGGAGATACGCAGTATTTT. It specifies CSARTGDTQYF.